The 29 T cell receptor beta chains reported below all come from one sample, sequenced in a study of identical twins. One entry per CDR3 protein results from TCRdb running MiXCR on the 5' RACE reads. The sample holds about 920,000 distinct CDR3 sequences, over 9% seen once. These data were also reused for a study on yellow fever vaccine responses in identical twins.

The sequencing input was PBMCs. Receptors originate from a woman aged 18-35 years in good health.

The V and J genes are TRBV6-6 and TRBJ1-4, with 8 bases matching TRBD1. From germline, CDR1 is MNHNY and CDR2 SVGAGI (reference sequence). The CDR3 has 12 amino acids. Losses at the gene ends were 8 bases for V and 8 bases for J; bases not matched to a gene: 4. The CDR3 nucleotides are TGTGCCAGCGGACAGGGACGGGAAAAACTGTTTTTT. This gives the protein CASGQGREKLFF.

This clonotype occurred many times. The rearrangement links TRBV12-3 or TRBV12-4 to TRBJ1-2; no clear D. CDR3 size: 11 residues. Deletions cut 6 bases from V and 2 bases from J, with 4 bases between. The CDR3 region is CASSGNYGYTF. In nucleotides, the CDR3 is TGTGCCAGCAGCGGGAACTATGGCTACACCTTC.

This clonotype was detected many times. CDR3 residues: CASSFGTAQETQYF. CDR3 coding DNA: TGCGCCAGCAGCTTCGGGACAGCCCAAGAGACCCAGTACTTC. The chain combines TRBV5-1 with TRBJ2-5; 7 bases match TRBD1. Germline values: CDR1 SGHRS, CDR2 YFSETQ. J lost 1 base, V lost 2 bases, and 2 bases had no gene match. The CDR3 totals 14 residues.

This clonotype was recorded a few times. This chain links TRBV4-2 with TRBJ2-3; 11 bases are shared with TRBD2. Germline V gene lookup returns CDR1 LGHNA and CDR2 YNFKEQ. This CDR3 has 16 residues. V lost 5 bases and J lost 5; bases outside the gene matches: 9. The CDR3 sequence is CASSFKLAGEVDTQYF. The CDR3 bases are TGTGCCAGCAGCTTTAAACTAGCGGGAGAGGTAGATACGCAGTATTTT.

This sequence joins TRBV28 and TRBJ2-1; TRBD2 matches at 11 bases. Germline-derived CDR1 and CDR2 are MDHEN and SYDVKM. There are 14 residues in the CDR3. With 3 bases clipped from V and 8 bases from J, the junction kept 3 bases outside the gene matches. CDR3 in DNA: TGTGCCAGCAGTTTTAGCGGGAGGGCCCATGAGCAGTTCTTC. This sequence encodes CASSFSGRAHEQFF.

The chain has TRBV29-1 and TRBJ2-7, with D perhaps matching TRBD2 (6 bases). With 7 bases removed from V and 5 bases from J, the gap between germline ends came to 12 bases. The CDR3 has 11 residues. CDR1 SQVTM and CDR2 ANQGSEA come from the germline V gene. The CDR3 nucleotides read TGCAGCGCCGGCTCGGGGGACGAGCAGTACGTC. This gives the protein CSAGSGDEQYV.

The chain couples TRBV3-1 to TRBJ2-7; 12 nucleotides align to TRBD2. This CDR3 comprises 17 residues. Trimming at V came to 0 bases and at J to 5 bases, leaving 8 bases not matched to a gene. Germline-derived CDR1 and CDR2 are LGHDT and YNNKEL (reference sequence). The CDR3 sequence is CASSQDRTSGRFDEQYF. The CDR3 bases are TGTGCCAGCAGCCAAGACCGAACTAGCGGGAGGTTCGACGAGCAGTACTTC.

A few counts support this clonotype. This chain uses TRBV28 with TRBJ2-3; D gene unclear. This CDR3 contains 14 residues. Germline V lookup: CDR1 MDHEN, CDR2 SYDVKM. Trimming left V 6 bases short and J 2 bases short, with 12 bases between. CDR3: CASSKETFTDTQYF. In DNA, the CDR3 is TGTGCCAGCAGCAAAGAGACATTCACAGATACGCAGTATTTT.

This clonotype appeared a few times. CDR3: CASAPGQGYEQYV. CDR3 nucleotides: TGTGCCAGCGCCCCGGGACAGGGCTACGAGCAGTACGTC. The rearrangement links TRBV12-3 or TRBV12-4 to TRBJ2-7, with 9 bases lining up with TRBD1. Trimming removed 8 bases from V and 3 bases from J; junction bases left unmatched: 5. CDR3 length: 13 amino acids.

The CDR3, as DNA: TGTGCCAGTACGAAAGTGGGGGTAGAAGAGCAGTTCTTC. It yields the protein CASTKVGVEEQFF. The chain couples TRBV19 to TRBJ2-1, with D possibly being TRBD1 or TRBD2 (5 bases each). This CDR3 has 13 amino acids. CDR1 is LNHDA and CDR2 is SQIVND in the germline V gene (reference sequence). Trimming stripped 7 bases from V and 10 bases from J, with 17 bases between.

This clonotype was seen only a few times. The chain has TRBV10-3 and TRBJ2-7; the D is unclear. Germline CDR1 is ENHRY and CDR2 is SYGVKD. The V and J ends lost 4 bases and 4 bases respectively, with 8 bases between them. There are 12 residues in the CDR3. The CDR3 bases are TGTGCCATCAGTGCTGACCCATACGAGCAGTACTTC. Protein: CAISADPYEQYF.

This clonotype was counted ten times or more. J is TRBJ2-3 and V is TRBV20-1; 10 nucleotides match TRBD2. Germline V CDR1 and CDR2: DFQATT, SNEGSKA (reference sequence). Unmatched junction bases numbered 8, after V lost 2 bases and J lost 0 bases. The CDR3 covers 17 residues. The CDR3 DNA reads as TGCAGTGCTAGACAACAAGCGGGAGGGCTGAGCACAGATACGCAGTATTTT. Residues: CSARQQAGGLSTDTQYF.

The table lists this clonotype with a few counts. V usage is TRBV15 and J usage is TRBJ1-1; D ambiguous. The CDR3 has 14 residues. Trimming took 2 bases from V and 5 from J, leaving 12 bases between them. The V gene's germline CDR1 is LNHNV and CDR2 YYDKDF (reference sequence). The CDR3 DNA is TGTGCCACCAGCAGATCTTGGGTTGGGACTGAAGCTTTCTTT. The encoded protein is CATSRSWVGTEAFF. Full variable domain (missing parts from reference TRBV15 and TRBJ1-1): DAMVIQNPRYQVTQFGKPVTLSCSQTLNHNVMYWYQQKSSQAPKLLFHYYDKDFNNEADTPDNFQSRRPNTSFCFLDIRSPGLGDTAMYLCATSRSWVGTEAFFGQGTRLTVV.

Only a few counts were recorded for this clonotype. The rearrangement links TRBV4-2 to TRBJ1-4; D ambiguous. Germline V CDR1 and CDR2: LGHNA, YNFKEQ. V lost 0 bases and J 1 base, leaving 9 bases between the germline ends. CDR3 length: 16 amino acids. The chain's CDR3 is CASSQDRRKTNEKLFF. The CDR3 DNA is TGTGCCAGCAGCCAAGATAGGAGAAAAACTAATGAAAAACTGTTTTTT.

This clonotype was picked up many times. The chain has TRBV4-2 and TRBJ2-1, with TRBD2 matching 13 bases. The J segment lost 4 bases and the V segment lost 2 bases, leaving 5 bases of the junction unmatched. CDR3 length: 17 residues. Germline-derived CDR1 and CDR2 are LGHNA and YNFKEQ. The CDR3 sequence: CASSQRGLAGVYNEQFF. The DNA for the CDR3 is TGTGCCAGCAGCCAAAGAGGACTAGCGGGAGTGTACAATGAGCAGTTCTTC.

CDR3 bases: TGTGCCAGCTCACCACCGATGAGTAAGCAGTTCTTC. It translates to CASSPPMSKQFF. V is TRBV18 and J is TRBJ2-1; D is undetermined. The CDR3 consists of 12 residues. The germline V gene has CDR1 KGHSH and CDR2 LQKENI. Trimming took 0 bases from V and 11 from J, leaving 8 bases between them.

This clonotype was observed a single time. This chain uses TRBV15 with TRBJ2-5, with D possibly matching TRBD2 (7 bases). There are 11 residues in the CDR3. CDR1 and CDR2 (germline): LNHNV, YYDKDF (reference sequence). V was pared by 8 bases and J by 7 bases, with 11 bases between. This CDR3 reads CATGGAGTQYF. The CDR3 nucleotides are TGTGCCACCGGGGGGGCAGGGACCCAGTACTTC. Together with reference TRBV15 and TRBJ2-5, the CDR3 gives the full variable domain: DAMVIQNPRYQVTQFGKPVTLSCSQTLNHNVMYWYQQKSSQAPKLLFHYYDKDFNNEADTPDNFQSRRPNTSFCFLDIRSPGLGDTAMYLCATGGAGTQYFGPGTRLLVL.

Only a few counts were recorded for this clonotype. The chain carries TRBV4-1 and TRBJ1-6, with D possibly TRBD1 on 6 matching bases. CDR1 is MGHRA and CDR2 is YSYEKL in the germline V gene. CDR3 length equals 18 residues. V dropped 2 bases and J dropped 10 bases, with 24 bases sitting between them. DNA of the CDR3: TGCGCCAGCAGCCAATCTGGGGACACCCGGGCGAGAGGATCACCCCTCCACTTT. Translating it yields CASSQSGDTRARGSPLHF.

This clonotype was seen many times. The CDR3 DNA sequence: TGTGCCAGCACCCCCTTGGGACACAACACAGATACGCAGTATTTT. Protein: CASTPLGHNTDTQYF. This chain links TRBV6-1 with TRBJ2-3, with a possible D match to TRBD1 (6 bases). Germline CDR1 is MNHNS and CDR2 is SASEGT. V lost 7 bases and J 2 bases, leaving 16 bases between the germline ends. This CDR3 has 15 amino acids.

This chain connects TRBV7-2 to TRBJ2-2; TRBD2 matches at 7 bases. Germline trimming cut 1 base from V and 8 bases from J; bases unmatched to any gene: 7. The CDR3 is 15 residues long. Per the germline V gene, CDR1 is SGHTA and CDR2 is FQGNSA. CDR3 sequence reads: CASSLVGDYQGELFF. The CDR3 bases are TGTGCCAGCAGCTTAGTGGGGGACTATCAGGGGGAGCTGTTTTTT. Using reference TRBV7-2 and TRBJ2-2 for the parts outside the CDR3, the full variable domain is GAGVSQSPSNKVTEKGKDVELRCDPISGHTALYWYRQSLGQGLEFLIYFQGNSAPDKSGLPSDRFSAERTGGSVSTLTIQRTQQEDSAVYLCASSLVGDYQGELFFGEGSRLTVL.

The rearrangement joins TRBV2 to TRBJ1-1; D uncertain. V dropped 5 bases and J dropped 5 bases, with 6 bases sitting between them. This CDR3 is built from 11 residues. Germline loops: CDR1 SNHLY, CDR2 FYNNEI. Written as DNA, the CDR3 is TGTGCCAGCAGTACTTGGACTGAAGCTTTCTTT. Encoded protein: CASSTWTEAFF.

In this sample, this clonotype turned up many times. V is TRBV29-1 and J is TRBJ2-1; D uncertain. V was pared by 2 bases and J by 1 base, with 9 bases between. Looked up from germline, CDR1 is SQVTM and CDR2 is ANQGSEA. The CDR3 length is 14 residues. CDR3 nucleotides: TGCAGCGTTGAACGGTTGGAGTCCTACAATGAGCAGTTCTTC. This codes for CSVERLESYNEQFF.

There are a few counts of this clonotype. The chain is built from TRBV6-1 and TRBJ1-1, with a possible D match to TRBD1 (5 bases). This CDR3 comprises 14 residues. Deletions cut 7 bases from V and 0 bases from J, with 12 bases between. The germline gives CDR1 MNHNS, CDR2 SASEGT. CDR3 bases: TGTGCCAGCACCAAGGGGCAGCTGAACACTGAAGCTTTCTTT. It encodes CASTKGQLNTEAFF.

This rearrangement joins TRBV27 to TRBJ2-7, with 13 bases matching TRBD2. Looked up from germline, CDR1 is MNHEY and CDR2 is SMNVEV (reference sequence). Trimming at V came to 8 bases and at J to 6 bases, leaving 7 bases not matched to a gene. The CDR3 consists of 14 residues. The CDR3 bases are TGTGCCAGCGGTTGGACTAGCGGGAGTCGCGAGCAGTACTTC. Its protein is CASGWTSGSREQYF.

This clonotype was counted ten times or more. The V call is TRBV7-3, the J call TRBJ1-6, with 10 bases identical to TRBD1. This CDR3 comprises 15 residues. Germline CDR1 and CDR2: SGHTA and FQGTGA. The junction had 6 bases not matched to a gene; V was cut back by 4 bases and J by 9 bases. This CDR3 is CASSSAGQGSSPLHF. Here the CDR3 DNA reads TGTGCCAGCAGCTCCGCGGGACAGGGGTCTTCACCCCTCCACTTT. The full variable domain, its missing parts supplied by reference TRBV7-3 and TRBJ1-6, is GAGVSQTPSNKVTEKGKYVELRCDPISGHTALYWYRQSLGQGPEFLIYFQGTGAADDSGLPNDRFFAVRPEGSVSTLKIQRTERGDSAVYLCASSSAGQGSSPLHFGNGTRLTVT.

The chain carries TRBV2 and TRBJ2-7; D possibly corresponds to TRBD2 (5 bases). The CDR3 contains 11 residues. Germline V gene sequence: CDR1 SNHLY, CDR2 FYNNEI. The V end lost 8 bases, the J end lost 3 bases, and 8 bases lay between the germline ends. This CDR3 is CASGLNYEQYV. CDR3 DNA sequence: TGTGCCAGCGGACTGAACTACGAGCAGTACGTC.

This clonotype has ten or more counts. The CDR3 coding sequence is TGTGCCAGCAGCCCCGGACAAAAGAACACCGGGGAGCTGTTTTTT. It is translated as CASSPGQKNTGELFF. The chain has TRBV6-2 or TRBV6-3 and TRBJ2-2, with D tentatively TRBD1 (5 bases). The CDR3 loop spans 15 amino acids. Trimming took 6 bases from V and 1 from J, leaving 12 bases between them. Germline V lookup: CDR1 MNHEY, CDR2 SVGEGT.

The chain has TRBV6-4 and TRBJ2-1; no reliable D call. V lost 2 bases and J lost 0, with 11 bases in between. The CDR3 is made up of 16 amino acids. In germline, CDR1 is MRHNA, CDR2 SNTAGT. The CDR3 DNA reads as TGTGCCAGCAGTGACGAACCGAAGAGCTCCTACAATGAGCAGTTCTTC. Translating gives CASSDEPKSSYNEQFF.

This clonotype came up a few times. This chain links TRBV15 with TRBJ2-3; no clear D gene. V dropped 5 bases and J dropped 0 bases, with 18 bases sitting between them. The CDR3 totals 17 residues. Germline values: CDR1 LNHNV, CDR2 YYDKDF (reference sequence). CDR3 sequence (DNA): TGTGCCACCAGCTCCAAGGTTCTATCCCAAAGCACAGATACGCAGTATTTT. It encodes CATSSKVLSQSTDTQYF.